This T cell receptor beta chain was identified in a study of blood T cell repertoires in COVID-19. The wider study: The cDNA or gDNA used as material had been derived from T cells, B-cell-depleted T cells, or PBMCs.

The germline gives CDR1 MDHEN, CDR2 SYDVKM. Between the trimmed V and J ends, which lost 3 bases and 4 bases, there was a span of 15 bases. The CDR3 runs to 15 residues. Enrollees, 18 to 89 years old, lived in about two dozen US areas. Per the authors' pipeline: Amplifying reference gene primers gave estimates of nucleated cell counts. The data were produced by immunoSEQ multiplex PCR, yet TCRdb's version contains in-frame clones alone and is incomplete. The V and J calls and the clone size are those of that table, but D and trimming were determined from the DNA. Among roughly 200,000 clones listed, around 82% were seen once.

The sample was PBMCs or T cells enriched from blood (not recorded which). This receptor was identified in a woman in her forties or fifties who had been exposed to COVID-19. The rearrangement links TRBV28 to TRBJ1-1; D gene ambiguous. CDR3 in DNA: TGTGCCAGCAGTTTCTCCGGGGAGGGAATCACTGAAGCTTTCTTT. It codes for CASSFSGEGITEAFF.